This entry lists 17 T cell receptor beta chains sequenced from one sample in a study of CD8 T cells in Susac syndrome. The RNA input was about 0.45 to 1 ug, and it was reverse transcribed with random hexamers. TCRdb redid the calling of the immunoSEQ multiplex PCR reads with MiXCR, one entry per CDR3 protein. The profile covers roughly 200,000 distinct CDR3 sequences, with 95% appearing a single time and about 0.08% taken by the ten largest. The sample was CD4+ T cells from PBMCs. The receptor set was obtained from a human donor with multiple sclerosis.

The chain links TRBV12-3 or TRBV12-4 to TRBJ2-3; D is undetermined. V was pared by 7 bases and J by 4 bases, with 12 bases between. The CDR3 consists of 13 residues. The CDR3 region is CASTPPLPDTQYF. The DNA for the CDR3 is TGTGCCAGCACCCCGCCCCTCCCAGATACGCAGTATTTT.

V gene TRBV29-1 combines with J gene TRBJ2-5; 9 bases align to TRBD2. The CDR3 is made up of 13 amino acids. From germline, CDR1 is SQVTM and CDR2 ANQGSEA. J lost 5 bases, V lost 6 bases, and 7 bases had no gene match. CDR3 nucleotides: TGCAGCGTCCTTAGCGGGGGAACGGAGACCCAGTACTTC. It is translated as CSVLSGGTETQYF.

The V gene is TRBV14, the J gene TRBJ2-1, with D perhaps TRBD1 (5 bases). This CDR3 region has 15 residues. The V gene lost 2 bases and the J gene lost 2 bases, with 10 bases spanning the gap. From germline, CDR1 is SGHDN and CDR2 FVKESK. CDR3 bases: TGTGCCAGCAGCCAAATGACAGCCACCTACAATGAGCAGTTCTTC. This encodes CASSQMTATYNEQFF.

This chain links TRBV7-9 with TRBJ1-1; possible D gene TRBD1, 5 bases. Trimming left V 3 bases short and J 5 bases short, with 10 bases between. The length of the CDR3 is 13 residues. Germline V gives CDR1 SEHNR, CDR2 FQNEAQ (reference sequence). The CDR3 reads CASSFQGFTEAFF. DNA for the CDR3: TGTGCCAGCAGCTTCCAGGGATTTACTGAAGCTTTCTTT.

The CDR3 sequence is CSARDWGGNEKLFF. The CDR3, as DNA: TGCAGTGCTAGAGATTGGGGGGGAAATGAAAAACTGTTTTTT. This chain joins TRBV20-1 and TRBJ1-4, with a possible D match to TRBD1 (5 bases). V was clipped by 0 bases and J by 5 bases, with 10 bases between them. There are 14 residues in the CDR3. Germline-derived CDR1 and CDR2 are DFQATT and SNEGSKA (reference sequence).

V gene TRBV30 combines with J gene TRBJ1-2; 8 nucleotides align to TRBD1. Germline trimming cut 2 bases from V and 7 bases from J; bases unmatched to any gene: 6. The CDR3 sequence is 13 residues long. Per germline, CDR1 GTSNPN and CDR2 SVGIG (reference sequence). CDR3 nucleotides: TGTGCCTGGAGTCCCCGGACAGGGAGTGGCTACACCTTC. Protein product: CAWSPRTGSGYTF.

The chain combines TRBV3-1 with TRBJ1-1; perhaps TRBD1 as D (6 bases). Deletions cut 4 bases from V and 1 base from J, with 13 bases between. Germline loops: CDR1 LGHDT, CDR2 YNNKEL (reference sequence). CDR3 length equals 15 residues. The CDR3 coding sequence is TGTGCCAGCAGCCCTTTAGGGGGGGGGAACACTGAAGCTTTCTTT. It yields the protein CASSPLGGGNTEAFF.

V usage is TRBV4-2 and J usage is TRBJ2-1, with TRBD2 matching 11 bases. Germline V gene lookup returns CDR1 LGHNA and CDR2 YNFKEQ. V gave up 0 bases and J gave up 7 bases; unmatched junction bases: 2. The CDR3 has 15 amino acids. As DNA, the CDR3 is TGTGCCAGCAGCCAAGAACTAGCGGGGGCGAATGAGCAGTTCTTC. Its protein is CASSQELAGANEQFF.

The genes are TRBV15 and TRBJ1-1; D gene unclear. Germline loops: CDR1 LNHNV, CDR2 YYDKDF (reference sequence). V was pared by 0 bases and J by 7 bases, with 9 bases between. This CDR3 is 13 amino acids long. The CDR3 bases are TGTGCCACCAGCAGAGATCTGGGGAGTGAAGCTTTCTTT. It specifies CATSRDLGSEAFF.

The count of this clonotype is one. The V and J genes are TRBV3-1 and TRBJ2-7; no clear D. The germline V gene has CDR1 LGHDT and CDR2 YNNKEL (reference sequence). Trimming removed 0 bases at V and 2 bases at J, with 8 bases between. This CDR3 is built from 14 residues. The CDR3 loop is CASSQEWQAYEQYF. In DNA form, the CDR3 reads TGTGCCAGCAGCCAAGAATGGCAAGCCTACGAGCAGTACTTC.

The chain is built from TRBV29-1 and TRBJ1-1; no clear D. CDR1 is SQVTM and CDR2 is ANQGSEA in the germline V gene. This CDR3 comprises 12 residues. Trimming pared 4 bases from V and 2 bases from J, leaving 8 bases between. CDR3 nucleotide sequence: TGCAGCGTTGGGGTTACAAACACTGAAGCTTTCTTT. It is translated as CSVGVTNTEAFF.

The chain links TRBV5-4 to TRBJ1-2; a weak D match, TRBD1 (6 bases). The germline CDR1 and CDR2 sequences are SGHNT and YYREEE (reference sequence). This CDR3 region has 14 residues. Trimming left V 3 bases short and J 0 bases short, with 9 bases between. CDR3 coding DNA: TGTGCCAGCAGCTCGGGGGGCACTAACTATGGCTACACCTTC. Its translation: CASSSGGTNYGYTF.

The CDR3: CSVGGVWGYTF. In DNA form, the CDR3 reads TGCAGCGTTGGAGGGGTCTGGGGCTACACCTTC. The chain links TRBV29-1 to TRBJ1-2; a weak D match, TRBD1 (5 bases). Trimming left V 4 bases short and J 8 bases short, with 11 bases between. CDR3 length equals 11 residues. CDR1 and CDR2 (germline): SQVTM, ANQGSEA.

This chain joins TRBV20-1 and TRBJ2-5, with no clear D. Trimming removed 6 bases at V and 5 bases at J, with 13 bases between. In germline, CDR1 is DFQATT, CDR2 SNEGSKA (reference sequence). This CDR3 contains 12 residues. The CDR3 nucleotides are TGCAGTGCCAGCCCCCCGAGGGAGACCCAGTACTTC. As protein: CSASPPRETQYF.

This clonotype occurred once. This chain connects TRBV2 to TRBJ2-7; D possibly corresponds to TRBD1 (6 bases). CDR3 length: 14 residues. Trimming stripped 7 bases from V and 4 bases from J, with 17 bases between. Germline CDR1 and CDR2: SNHLY and FYNNEI. The CDR3 is CASTQAGVVYEQYV. DNA of the CDR3: TGTGCCAGCACCCAGGCAGGGGTAGTTTACGAGCAGTACGTC.

The V call is TRBV10-3, the J call TRBJ1-6, with 8 bases identical to TRBD1. This CDR3 comprises 16 residues. Germline V gene sequence: CDR1 ENHRY, CDR2 SYGVKD. Losses at the gene ends were 6 bases for V and 9 bases for J; bases not matched to a gene: 13. As DNA, the CDR3 is TGTGCCATCAGCCCAGACAGGGGTGGAGAAGGTTCACCCCTCCACTTT. Protein: CAISPDRGGEGSPLHF.

V is TRBV19 and J is TRBJ1-2; no clear D gene. CDR1 and CDR2 from the germline V gene are LNHDA and SQIVND (reference sequence). The CDR3 runs to 15 residues. V lost 7 bases to trimming and J lost 11 bases, with 26 bases between them. DNA of the CDR3: TGTGCCAGTACCCCCTTGAGGGATCGGCGTGAGAGGTACACCTTC. Its protein product is CASTPLRDRRERYTF.